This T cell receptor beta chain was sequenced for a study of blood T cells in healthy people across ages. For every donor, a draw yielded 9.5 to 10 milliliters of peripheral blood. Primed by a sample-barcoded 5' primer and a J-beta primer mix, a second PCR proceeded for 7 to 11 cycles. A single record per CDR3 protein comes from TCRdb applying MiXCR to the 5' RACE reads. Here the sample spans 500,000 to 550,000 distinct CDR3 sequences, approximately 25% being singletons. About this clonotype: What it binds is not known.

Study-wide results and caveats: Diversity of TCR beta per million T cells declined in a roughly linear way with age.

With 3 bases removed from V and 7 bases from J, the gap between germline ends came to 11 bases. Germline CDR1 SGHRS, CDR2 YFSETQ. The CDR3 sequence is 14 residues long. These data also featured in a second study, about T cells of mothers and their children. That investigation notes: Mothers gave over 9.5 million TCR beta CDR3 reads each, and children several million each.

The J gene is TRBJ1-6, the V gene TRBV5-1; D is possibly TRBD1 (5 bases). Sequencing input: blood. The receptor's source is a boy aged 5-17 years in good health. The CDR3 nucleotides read TGCGCCAGCAGCTCCGGGGACGGGAATTCACCCCTCCACTTT. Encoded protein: CASSSGDGNSPLHF.